This note documents a single T cell receptor beta chain sequence. Its antigen is not identified. This record comes from a study of cytomegalovirus exposure and HLA in healthy donors. The CDR3 length is 12 residues. V was shortened by 0 bases and J by 6 bases, with 9 bases between the two germline ends. The germline CDR1 and CDR2 sequences are GTSNPN and SVGIG (reference sequence). Study results and caveats: Donor immune exposure was known only as CMV serostatus. Cytomegalovirus-associated status was assigned to 150 or so TCR beta chains. There were a few CMV-associated chains whose specificity for CMV antigens was confirmed in vitro.

PCR primers comprised 60 Vbeta and 13 Jbeta primers. Profiling relied on immunoSEQ multiplex PCR, and the TCRdb table lists in-frame clones only, not all of them. The repertoire holds tens of thousands of clones, with 70% to 80% as singletons. The sequenced sample was PBMCs. V gene TRBV30 combines with J gene TRBJ2-7, with D possibly being TRBD1 (6 bases). The clonotype originates from a middle-aged woman in good health and CMV-seropositive. The CDR3 loop is CAWSVQGGEQYF. The CDR3 region has the DNA TGTGCCTGGAGTGTACAGGGCGGCGAGCAGTACTTC.